A single sample is the source of the 11 T cell receptor beta chains below, sequenced in a study of blood T cell repertoires in COVID-19. Data came from immunoSEQ multiplex PCR; TCRdb stores just in-frame clones and leaves some out. The data show roughly 570,000 clones, about 88% seen once. The sequenced sample was peripheral blood. The receptors here all came from a woman between 45 and 60 years old with COVID-19, enrolled during active disease.

V is TRBV23-1 and J is TRBJ2-7; a weak D match, TRBD1 (5 bases). Being an ORF, TRBV23-1 has a function that is uncertain. This CDR3 has 17 amino acids. Trimming pared 8 bases from V and 3 bases from J, leaving 26 bases between. DNA for the CDR3: TGCGCCAGCTCCTACCTTGGGGCACGGAGCTATTACTACGAGCAGTACTTC. Protein product: CASSYLGARSYYYEQYF.

For this clone: The junction departs from germline at one end; a sequencing error may be responsible. Other DNA sequences in this sample translate to the same CDR3. The chain is built from TRBV2 and TRBJ2-1, with TRBD1 matching over 9 bases. Germline CDR1 SNHLY, CDR2 FYNNEI. The CDR3 has 15 amino acids. Written as DNA, the CDR3 is TGTGCCAGCAGAGAAGACAGGGGGACCTACAATGAGCAGTTCTTC. Protein product: CASREDRGTYNEQFF.

The chain links TRBV7-9 to TRBJ2-5; 11 bases agree with TRBD2. This CDR3 comprises 14 residues. Germline V gene data show CDR1 as SEHNR and CDR2 as FQNEAQ (reference sequence). With 8 bases clipped from V and 5 bases from J, the junction kept 7 bases outside the gene matches. For the CDR3, the DNA is TGTGCCAGCTCCATAGCGGGGGGGCCGGAGACCCAGTACTTC. Encoded protein: CASSIAGGPETQYF.

The chain employs TRBV2 and TRBJ2-3, with 10 bases aligning to TRBD2. The germline CDR1 and CDR2 sequences are SNHLY and FYNNEI. The CDR3 extends over 16 amino acids. V shed 2 bases and J 3 bases; nucleotides not matched to a gene: 5. The CDR3 protein is CASSELAGGSTDTQYF. The CDR3, as DNA: TGTGCCAGCAGTGAATTAGCGGGGGGTTCGACAGATACGCAGTATTTT.

The chain combines TRBV5-1 with TRBJ2-7; D is perhaps TRBD1 (6 bases). Trimming took 0 bases from V and 5 from J, leaving 15 bases between them. Germline V gives CDR1 SGHRS, CDR2 YFSETQ. CDR3 size: 15 residues. CDR3 amino acids: CASSLEPGASDEQYF. CDR3 bases: TGCGCCAGCAGCTTGGAACCAGGGGCGAGCGACGAGCAGTACTTC.

The CDR3 region is CASSAGRGQPQHF. In nucleotides, the CDR3 is TGTGCCAGTAGTGCAGGTCGGGGACAGCCCCAGCATTTT. The gene calls are TRBV19 and TRBJ1-5; D not resolved. The germline CDR1 and CDR2 sequences are LNHDA and SQIVND (reference sequence). The V end was cut by 5 bases, the J end by 7 bases, with 12 bases between. This CDR3 comprises 13 residues.

The rearrangement uses TRBV5-1 and TRBJ2-1, with TRBD2 matching over 9 bases. Germline trimming cut 3 bases from V and 2 bases from J; bases unmatched to any gene: 6. In germline, CDR1 is SGHRS, CDR2 YFSETQ. This CDR3 spans 16 amino acids. Here the CDR3 DNA reads TGCGCCAGCAGCTCCGGACTAGCGCTTGCCTACAATGAGCAGTTCTTC. This encodes CASSSGLALAYNEQFF.

The V gene is TRBV19, the J gene TRBJ1-5; D is uncertain. CDR3 length: 14 amino acids. V lost 6 bases and J lost 5, with 14 bases in between. Germline-derived CDR1 and CDR2 are LNHDA and SQIVND (reference sequence). The CDR3 loop is CASRKRETHQPQHF. The DNA of the CDR3 is TGTGCCAGTAGAAAAAGGGAGACCCATCAGCCCCAGCATTTT.

The chain joins TRBV5-4 to TRBJ1-2; TRBD1 might be the D (5 bases). The germline V gene encodes CDR1 SGHNT and CDR2 YYREEE (reference sequence). Trimming took 0 bases from V and 4 from J, leaving 16 bases between them. The CDR3 covers 16 residues. CDR3 loop: CASSLDPGSSFYGYTF. The CDR3 region has the DNA TGTGCCAGCAGCTTGGATCCAGGGTCATCCTTCTATGGCTACACCTTC.

The chain uses TRBV27 and TRBJ1-2, with D unclear. Germline values: CDR1 MNHEY, CDR2 SMNVEV (reference sequence). The CDR3 covers 14 residues. Trimming stripped 0 bases from V and 1 base from J, with 6 bases between. The DNA for the CDR3 is TGTGCCAGCAGTTTATCGCGGGTTAACTATGGCTACACCTTC. It yields the protein CASSLSRVNYGYTF.

The chain joins TRBV6-5 to TRBJ2-1, with D unresolved. Germline CDR1 is MNHEY and CDR2 is SVGAGI. This CDR3 has 15 residues. The ends were cut back, 2 bases at V and 9 bases at J, with 17 bases in the middle. Here the CDR3 DNA reads TGTGCCAGCAGTTACGAGGTGATGGCTATAACTGAGCAGTTCTTC. Amino acids: CASSYEVMAITEQFF.